These 17 T cell receptor beta chains were sequenced from one sample in a study of T cells in Graves' hyperthyroidism and ophthalmopathy (dated by TCRdb to the late 2010s). The library came from multiplex PCR. These reads were obtained on an Illumina HiSeq 2000. The TCR beta CDR3 regions were amplified from the RNA transcripts. The first round of RT-PCR for the TCR CDR3 was performed with the HTBI primer set and the Qiagen OneStep RT-PCR kit. The public reads were reanalyzed by TCRdb: fastp trimming at Q25, MiXCR alignment, in-frame beta chains only. Rows merge per CDR3 protein into single entries with the most common DNA and genes. The sample profile shows about 360,000 distinct CDR3 sequences; roughly 12% of them were found once. The leading ten clones occupy around 20% of the sample. Sequences were obtained from blood. These receptors originate from a man under 40 with Graves' hyperthyroidism that later progressed to Graves' ophthalmopathy.

As concerns this clonotype: Since no conserved phenylalanine or tryptophan closes the CDR3, a read error is the likely cause. This chain connects TRBV20-1 to TRBJ2-5; D remains unclear. V lost 4 bases and J lost 5, with 14 bases in between. The CDR3 is 13 residues long. Germline CDR1 DFQATT, CDR2 SNEGSKA (reference sequence). CDR3 amino acids: CSANGLLGETQYL. The CDR3 bases are TGCAGTGCTAACGGGCTCCTAGGGGAGACCCAGTACTTG.

A few counts support this clonotype. With a much larger clone just one base away, this may be a read error. The genes are TRBV30 and TRBJ2-7; 7 nucleotides align to TRBD1. The CDR3 runs 13 residues. CDR1 and CDR2 from the germline V gene are GTSNPN and SVGIG (reference sequence). The CDR3 here is CAWSSGTEYERYF. As DNA, the CDR3 is TGTGCCTGGAGTTCCGGGACAGAATACGAGCGGTACTTC.

This clonotype was picked up a small number of times. Sequence at one end of the junction differs from germline and may be a read error. The chain has TRBV7-7 and TRBJ1-5; D gene ambiguous. In germline, CDR1 is SSHAT, CDR2 FNYEAQ (reference sequence). CDR3 length: 16 residues. The CDR3 nucleotides are TGTGCTAGCAGTCCCTCCGGGCAACTTAGCAATCAGCCCCAGCATTTT. Its protein product is CASSPSGQLSNQPQHF.

This clonotype was seen a handful of times. This chain joins TRBV6-9 and TRBJ2-6; D is undetermined. V was shortened by 3 bases and J by 0 bases, with 6 bases between the two germline ends. CDR3 size: 15 residues. In germline, CDR1 is MNHGY, CDR2 SVAAGI. CDR3 residues: CASSYALSGANVLTF. In DNA form, the CDR3 reads TGTGCCAGCAGTTACGCTCTCTCTGGGGCCAACGTCCTGACTTTC.

V is TRBV5-1 and J is TRBJ2-5; no firm D call. CDR3 length: 14 amino acids. The germline gives CDR1 SGHRS, CDR2 YFSETQ. V was shortened by 0 bases and J by 0 bases, with 6 bases between the two germline ends. The CDR3 sequence is CASSLVDNQETQYF. DNA for the CDR3: TGCGCCAGCAGCTTGGTTGACAACCAAGAGACCCAGTACTTC.

This clonotype was seen ten or more times. The chain couples TRBV5-5 to TRBJ1-1; tentative D call: TRBD1 (6 bases). From germline, CDR1 is SGHKS and CDR2 YYEKEE (reference sequence). V was clipped by 4 bases and J by 1 base, with 8 bases between them. The CDR3 has 13 residues. DNA for the CDR3: TGTGCCAGCAGCCGACAGGAGAACACTGAAGCTTTCTTT. Translation: CASSRQENTEAFF.

The chain is built from TRBV20-1 and TRBJ1-4; D is uncertain. The CDR3 runs 15 residues. The germline gives CDR1 DFQATT, CDR2 SNEGSKA (reference sequence). V gave up 0 bases and J gave up 0 bases, with 8 bases separating them. CDR3 loop: CSARDVRPTNEKLFF. The CDR3 DNA follows: TGCAGTGCTAGAGATGTCCGTCCAACTAATGAAAAACTGTTTTTT.

This clonotype was observed many times. The CDR3 reads CASSLDAYITDTQYF. Written as DNA, the CDR3 is TGTGCCAGCAGCTTAGACGCCTATATCACAGATACGCAGTATTTT. J is TRBJ2-3 and V is TRBV11-2; D remains ambiguous. V dropped 0 bases and J dropped 2 bases, with 9 bases sitting between them. CDR1 is SGHAT and CDR2 is FQNNGV in the germline V gene. The CDR3 sequence is 15 residues long.

V and J are TRBV29-1 and TRBJ1-2; D possibly corresponds to TRBD1 (6 bases). The CDR3 contains 15 residues. From germline, CDR1 is SQVTM and CDR2 ANQGSEA. The V and J ends lost 0 bases and 4 bases respectively, with 15 bases between them. CDR3 in DNA: TGCAGCGTTGAAGACTGGGACATGGGATTCTATGGCTACACCTTC. It codes for CSVEDWDMGFYGYTF.

A few counts support this clonotype. The gene calls are TRBV20-1 and TRBJ1-2; D unresolved. The CDR3 covers 13 residues. The germline V and J ends were trimmed by 3 bases and 2 bases, with 10 bases remaining between them. Germline V gene lookup returns CDR1 DFQATT and CDR2 SNEGSKA (reference sequence). CDR3: CSARREANYGYTF. CDR3 nucleotide sequence: TGCAGTGCTAGGAGGGAGGCGAACTATGGCTACACCTTC.

This clonotype was seen a handful of times. The chain joins TRBV6-1 to TRBJ2-7; 7 nucleotides agree with TRBD1. CDR1 is MNHNS, CDR2 SASEGT, per germline. The V and J ends lost 5 bases and 4 bases, in that order; junction bases with no gene match: 11. The CDR3 extends over 15 amino acids. The CDR3 is CASSSPPTGFYEQYF. The CDR3 nucleotides are TGTGCCAGCAGTTCCCCTCCGACAGGGTTTTACGAGCAGTACTTC.

In its sample, this clonotype was seen a few times. This chain links TRBV29-1 with TRBJ2-5; 7 nucleotides match TRBD2. After removal of 3 bases from V and 5 bases from J, the junction contained 6 bases not matched to a gene. CDR1 SQVTM and CDR2 ANQGSEA come from the germline V gene. The CDR3 runs 13 residues. CDR3 sequence (DNA): TGCAGCGTTGATGTTGGGGGGGTGGAGACCCAGTACTTC. Residues: CSVDVGGVETQYF.

This clonotype was picked up many times. The genes are TRBV20-1 and TRBJ2-1, with a possible D match to TRBD2 (6 bases). Trimming removed 3 bases from V and 4 bases from J, with 13 bases in between. This CDR3 is 14 amino acids long. Per the germline V gene, CDR1 is DFQATT and CDR2 is SNEGSKA (reference sequence). CDR3: CSASWSGLYNEQFF. DNA for the CDR3: TGCAGTGCTAGCTGGAGTGGACTATACAATGAGCAGTTCTTC.

The chain joins TRBV4-1 to TRBJ2-7; 7 bases match TRBD1. Germline V lookup: CDR1 MGHRA, CDR2 YSYEKL. Trimming at V came to 2 bases and at J to 6 bases, leaving 4 bases not matched to a gene. CDR3 size: 13 residues. The CDR3 DNA is TGCGCCAGCAGCCAAAGACAGGGCTCCGAGCAGTACTTC. It encodes CASSQRQGSEQYF.

This clonotype appeared a single time. This CDR3 is CASSQEHGQNIQYF. CDR3 in DNA: TGTGCCAGCAGCCAAGAGCACGGCCAAAACATTCAGTACTTC. J is TRBJ2-4 and V is TRBV3-1; D unresolved. The CDR3 is made up of 14 amino acids. Trimming removed 0 bases from V and 5 bases from J, with 8 bases in between. Per germline, CDR1 LGHDT and CDR2 YNNKEL (reference sequence).

The rearrangement joins TRBV6-1 to TRBJ1-1; TRBD1 might be the D (5 bases). The germline V gene encodes CDR1 MNHNS and CDR2 SASEGT. CDR3 length: 13 amino acids. V shed 7 bases and J shed 1 base, with 10 bases lying between them. CDR3: CASNRDWNTEAFF. Here the CDR3 DNA reads TGTGCCAGCAATAGGGACTGGAACACTGAAGCTTTCTTT.

This clonotype was seen more than once but under ten times. The chain has TRBV3-1 and TRBJ2-1, with TRBD2 matching 11 bases. The CDR3 totals 15 residues. Germline values: CDR1 LGHDT, CDR2 YNNKEL (reference sequence). The trim removed 4 bases at V and 2 bases at J, leaving 1 base unmatched. The CDR3 nucleotides read TGTGCCAGCAGCCGACTAGCGGGGACCTACAATGAGCAGTTCTTC. Its translation: CASSRLAGTYNEQFF.